These 18 T cell receptor beta chains originate from one sample sequenced in a study of long-term antiretroviral therapy in people with HIV. The immunoSEQ assay was v3.0, run at survey level. The table came from immunoSEQ multiplex PCR; TCRdb's copy has only in-frame clones and leaves some out. Of 10,000 to 11,000 clones listed, approximately 85% were seen once; the top ten hold under 20%. This sample comprised unsorted PBMCs, obtained 1.8 years after starting antiretroviral therapy. These receptors originate from a man in his forties with HIV.

The chain links TRBV23-1 to TRBJ2-7, with TRBD1 as a possible D gene (5 bases). TRBV23-1 is marked as an open reading frame, function uncertain. The germline V and J ends were trimmed by 5 bases and 0 bases, with 11 bases remaining between them. The CDR3 has 14 residues. CDR3 DNA: TGCGCCAGCAGTTGGGGCGTAGGCTCCTACGAGCAGTACTTC. It encodes CASSWGVGSYEQYF.

V gene TRBV18 combines with J gene TRBJ2-7, with 15 bases that match TRBD2. The V and J ends lost 4 bases and 5 bases, in that order; junction bases with no gene match: 9. Germline CDR1 reads KGHSH; CDR2 reads LQKENI. The CDR3 contains 17 residues. The CDR3 reads CASSLSGLAGGGHEQYF. The DNA for the CDR3 is TGTGCCAGCTCACTATCGGGACTAGCGGGAGGTGGTCACGAGCAGTACTTC.

This clone showed up just a few times. The chain joins TRBV7-9 to TRBJ1-1; D not resolved. Germline values: CDR1 SEHNR, CDR2 FQNEAQ (reference sequence). The CDR3 extends over 10 amino acids. V lost 8 bases and J lost 7, with 8 bases in between. The CDR3 DNA sequence: TGTGCCAGCGGTCGGATTGAAGCTTTCTTT. It translates to CASGRIEAFF.

The CDR3 loop reads CASSLVTGGLGGYTF. The CDR3 DNA is TGTGCCAGCAGTTTGGTCACAGGGGGCTTGGGTGGCTACACCTTC. V usage is TRBV28 and J usage is TRBJ1-2; 9 bases map to TRBD1. V lost 3 bases to trimming and J lost 7 bases; unmatched junction nucleotides: 9. This CDR3 is built from 15 residues. Germline V gene data show CDR1 as MDHEN and CDR2 as SYDVKM.

This sequence joins TRBV7-2 and TRBJ2-3; D remains ambiguous. Trimming took off 3 bases at V and 0 bases at J, with 7 bases between the two ends. The CDR3 totals 14 residues. Germline CDR1 SGHTA, CDR2 FQGNSA. The DNA for the CDR3 is TGTGCCAGCAGCTTCCGTAAGAGCACAGATACGCAGTATTTT. Its protein is CASSFRKSTDTQYF.

The rearrangement uses TRBV4-1 and TRBJ1-1, with TRBD1 as a possible D gene (6 bases). Per germline, CDR1 MGHRA and CDR2 YSYEKL. The CDR3 totals 17 residues. Deletions cut 7 bases from V and 1 base from J, with 22 bases between. CDR3 sequence reads: CASNTLWGAIGNTEAFF. DNA for the CDR3: TGCGCCAGCAACACCTTATGGGGGGCGATTGGGAACACTGAAGCTTTCTTT.

The chain uses TRBV18 and TRBJ1-2; D is unclear. Germline CDR1 is KGHSH and CDR2 is LQKENI. This CDR3 has 15 amino acids. V shed 2 bases and J shed 8 bases, with 18 bases lying between them. CDR3 protein: CASSPETPSSQGYTF. The DNA of the CDR3 is TGTGCCAGCTCACCAGAAACTCCCTCCTCCCAGGGCTACACCTTC.

The V call is TRBV29-1, the J call TRBJ2-7; D remains ambiguous. The CDR3 is made up of 13 amino acids. Germline V gives CDR1 SQVTM, CDR2 ANQGSEA. V was cut by 5 bases and J by 2 bases, with 13 bases left in between. The CDR3 region is CSVPQTDTYEQYF. Written as DNA, the CDR3 is TGCAGCGTTCCTCAGACGGATACCTACGAGCAGTACTTC.

Written as DNA, the CDR3 is TGTGCCAGCAGCTTAGCGACAGGCATCTCCTACGAGCAGTACTTC. This sequence encodes CASSLATGISYEQYF. The chain employs TRBV28 and TRBJ2-7; D might be TRBD1 (6 bases). The V gene's germline CDR1 is MDHEN and CDR2 SYDVKM. V was cut by 6 bases and J by 0 bases, with 15 bases left in between. The CDR3 length is 15 residues.

This clone was detected only once. The gene calls are TRBV5-1 and TRBJ2-1; 10 nucleotides agree with TRBD1. This CDR3 has 17 residues. The V gene's germline CDR1 is SGHRS and CDR2 YFSETQ. V dropped 1 base and J dropped 5; count of bases not matched to a gene: 9. DNA for the CDR3: TGCGCCAGCAGCTTGTACCGGGGACAGGGGATGAACAATGAGCAGTTCTTC. This gives the protein CASSLYRGQGMNNEQFF.

The rearrangement joins TRBV4-3 to TRBJ2-2, with 9 bases lining up with TRBD1. Looked up from germline, CDR1 is LGHNA and CDR2 is YSLEER. The CDR3 has 13 amino acids. J was trimmed by 6 bases and V by 9 bases; bases with no gene match: 5. The CDR3 DNA reads TGCGCCAGTCGGGACAGGGCCGCCGGGGAGCTGTTTTTT. It is translated as CASRDRAAGELFF.

The V gene is TRBV19, the J gene TRBJ2-3, with 11 bases lining up with TRBD2. Germline V gives CDR1 LNHDA, CDR2 SQIVND (reference sequence). V lost 6 bases and J lost 3; bases outside the gene matches: 8. This CDR3 spans 16 amino acids. The DNA for the CDR3 is TGTGCCAGTAGCGAACCGGGACTAGCGGATACAGATACGCAGTATTTT. Its protein is CASSEPGLADTDTQYF. Based on the CDR3 plus reference TRBV19 and TRBJ2-3, the full variable domain is DGGITQSPKYLFRKEGQNVTLSCEQNLNHDAMYWYRQDPGQGLRLIYYSQIVNDFQKGDIAEGYSVSREKKESFPLTVTSAQKNPTAFYLCASSEPGLADTDTQYFGPGTRLTVL.

J is TRBJ1-4 and V is TRBV2; tentative D call: TRBD1 (5 bases). Between the trimmed V and J ends, which lost 4 bases and 10 bases, there was a span of 13 bases. The CDR3 has 13 residues. Germline V gene data show CDR1 as SNHLY and CDR2 as FYNNEI. CDR3 coding DNA: TGTGCCAGCAGTGGGGACGGGAAGATAAAACTGTTTTTT. This translates into CASSGDGKIKLFF.

CDR3 residues: CASSLLLEAFF. As DNA, the CDR3 is TGTGCCAGCAGTTTACTTCTAGAAGCTTTCTTT. J is TRBJ1-1 and V is TRBV28, with D hard to call. With 2 bases removed from V and 8 bases from J, the gap between germline ends came to 6 bases. This CDR3 has 11 amino acids. The V gene's germline CDR1 is MDHEN and CDR2 SYDVKM. The variable domain in full, completed from reference TRBV28 and TRBJ1-1, reads DVKVTQSSRYLVKRTGEKVFLECVQDMDHENMFWYRQDPGLGLRLIYFSYDVKMKEKGDIPEGYSVSREKKERFSLILESASTNQTSMYLCASSLLLEAFFGQGTRLTVV.

The CDR3 sequence is CASSRDYNEQFF. The DNA of the CDR3 is TGTGCCAGCTCACGGGACTACAATGAGCAGTTCTTC. The rearrangement joins TRBV18 to TRBJ2-1; D unresolved. Trimming stripped 4 bases from V and 3 bases from J, with 4 bases between. Germline CDR1 is KGHSH and CDR2 is LQKENI. The CDR3 has 12 amino acids. Variable domain in full (rest from reference TRBV18 and TRBJ2-1): NAGVMQNPRHLVRRRGQEARLRCSPMKGHSHVYWYRQLPEEGLKFMVYLQKENIIDESGMPKERFSAEFPKEGPSILRIQQVVRGDSAAYFCASSRDYNEQFFGPGTRLTVL.

This clone has more than one count but fewer than ten. This chain joins TRBV6-1 and TRBJ1-5; D uncertain. Per germline, CDR1 MNHNS and CDR2 SASEGT. The V gene lost 10 bases and the J gene lost 3 bases, with 13 bases spanning the gap. The CDR3 loop spans 13 amino acids. The CDR3 nucleotides read TGTGCCACGATCCTGGGAAACAATCAGCCCCAGCATTTT. Protein product: CATILGNNQPQHF.

The chain uses TRBV25-1 and TRBJ2-2; D remains ambiguous. The germline V and J ends were trimmed by 4 bases and 6 bases, with 3 bases remaining between them. The length of the CDR3 is 11 residues. The germline V gene has CDR1 MGHDK and CDR2 SYGVNS. CDR3 nucleotides: TGTGCCAGCAGTGGCCCCGGGGAGCTGTTTTTT. Translated, it gives CASSGPGELFF.

This chain connects TRBV7-9 to TRBJ2-7, with a weak D call TRBD2 (5 bases). V lost 6 bases and J 8 bases, leaving 14 bases between the germline ends. The germline V gene encodes CDR1 SEHNR and CDR2 FQNEAQ (reference sequence). This CDR3 is 12 amino acids long. Written as DNA, the CDR3 is TGTGCCAGCAGTAATCAGGAGGTAAAGCAGTACTTC. It is translated as CASSNQEVKQYF.